The rows below give T cell receptor beta chains drawn from one sample of a study of identical twins. TCRdb redid the calling of the 5' RACE reads with MiXCR, one entry per CDR3 protein. The table lists 520,000 or so distinct CDR3 sequences, about 20% of them singletons. The sample also formed part of further work on T cells expressing NK-cell markers.

What was sequenced was CD4+ T cells sorted from blood. The receptors shown here come from a young woman in good health. Both conserved end residues are part of each CDR3. D genes are given only for firm matches. Size values are once, few and many counts, or a class for expanded clones, and some rows have none.

size,V,D,J,CDR3,DNA
few,TRBV5-1,NA,TRBJ2-7,CASSIDGSYEQYF,TGCGCCAGCAGCATCGATGGATCCTACGAGCAGTACTTC
few,TRBV7-9,NA,TRBJ2-5,CASSLGQYETQYF,TGTGCCAGCAGCTTAGGACAGTACGAGACCCAGTACTTC
NA,TRBV4-1,NA,TRBJ1-2,CASSQETRREWGYTF,TGCGCCAGCAGCCAAGAAACGAGACGGGAGTGGGGCTACACCTTC
NA,TRBV20-1,TRBD2,TRBJ2-7,CSARVAGGLIYEQYF,TGCAGTGCTAGAGTAGCGGGAGGGCTCATTTACGAGCAGTACTTC
NA,TRBV6-5,NA,TRBJ2-5,CASTSAETQYF,TGTGCCAGCACCTCCGCAGAGACCCAGTACTTC
NA,TRBV6-1,NA,TRBJ2-6,CASRETVFSGANVLTF,TGTGCCAGCAGGGAGACGGTTTTCTCTGGGGCCAACGTCCTGACTTTC
few,TRBV6-5,TRBD1,TRBJ2-3,CASSYGSVGGLDTQYF,TGTGCCAGCAGTTACGGGTCGGTAGGGGGCTTGGATACGCAGTATTTT
NA,TRBV29-1,NA,TRBJ1-2,CSVDGGETF,TGCAGCGTTGATGGAGGAGAGACCTTC
NA,TRBV5-1,TRBD1,TRBJ1-1,CASSTRPGQLMNTEAFF,TGCGCCAGCAGTACGCGACCGGGACAGCTAATGAACACTGAAGCTTTCTTT
few,TRBV7-2,TRBD2,TRBJ2-3,CASGHPGGRADTQYF,TGTGCCAGCGGACACCCGGGGGGGCGGGCAGATACGCAGTATTTT
few,TRBV10-3,NA,TRBJ1-1,CATFGQGNTEAFF,TGTGCCACCTTCGGCCAGGGCAACACTGAAGCTTTCTTT
NA,TRBV11-2,NA,TRBJ2-1,CASSLLRDLLYNEQFF,TGTGCCAGCAGCCTTCTCCGGGACTTACTTTACAATGAGCAGTTCTTC
NA,TRBV18,NA,TRBJ1-2,CASSPSGWVYGYTF,TGTGCCAGCTCACCATCGGGGTGGGTCTATGGCTACACCTTC
NA,TRBV6-2/TRBV6-3,TRBD2,TRBJ2-3,CASSYFLAGGGGDTQYF,TGTGCCAGCAGTTACTTTTTAGCGGGAGGGGGCGGAGATACGCAGTATTTT
NA,TRBV29-1,NA,TRBJ1-2,CSAGPMEAGYTF,TGCAGCGCGGGACCTATGGAGGCTGGCTACACCTTC
few,TRBV20-1,NA,TRBJ2-7,CSGQGGRDHEQYF,TGCAGTGGGCAAGGGGGACGGGACCACGAGCAGTACTTC
few,TRBV11-3,NA,TRBJ2-7,CASSPGTEQYF,TGTGCCAGCAGCCCAGGGACCGAGCAGTACTTC
few,TRBV16,NA,TRBJ1-2,CASSAHSTSRGNYGYTF,TGTGCCAGCAGCGCCCATTCAACCTCTAGGGGCAACTATGGCTACACCTTC
NA,TRBV12-3/TRBV12-4,TRBD2,TRBJ2-1,CASNHGTSGSYNEQFF,TGTGCCAGCAATCATGGGACTAGCGGATCCTACAATGAGCAGTTCTTC
NA,TRBV6-5,NA,TRBJ1-1,CASSYSPLQVSAFF,TGTGCCAGCAGTTATTCCCCTCTACAGGTCAGCGCTTTCTTT
many,TRBV29-1,TRBD1,TRBJ1-5,CSVGTGDQPQHF,TGCAGCGTTGGGACAGGGGATCAGCCCCAGCATTTT
many,TRBV12-3/TRBV12-4,TRBD2,TRBJ2-5,CASSLGASGGETQYF,TGTGCCAGCAGTTTAGGGGCTAGCGGGGGAGAGACCCAGTACTTC
NA,TRBV2,NA,TRBJ2-7,CASSIERYEQYF,TGTGCCAGCAGTATTGAGCGGTACGAGCAGTACTTC
NA,TRBV7-8,TRBD2,TRBJ2-7,CASSLGLLAGAGEQYF,TGTGCCAGCAGCTTAGGATTGCTAGCGGGAGCTGGTGAGCAGTACTTC
NA,TRBV20-1,NA,TRBJ1-2,CSARDGGGRGYTF,TGCAGTGCTAGAGACGGCGGGGGAAGAGGCTACACCTTC
few,TRBV20-1,NA,TRBJ2-7,CSARGSPGGGVDEQYF,TGCAGTGCTAGAGGCTCGCCGGGCGGAGGCGTCGACGAGCAGTACTTC
few,TRBV20-1,NA,TRBJ2-2,CSAPGDFTGELFF,TGCAGTGCTCCAGGGGATTTCACCGGGGAGCTGTTTTTT
few,TRBV5-5,TRBD1,TRBJ1-3,CASSFGTGSDTIYF,TGTGCCAGCAGCTTCGGGACAGGGTCGGACACCATATATTTT
NA,TRBV7-3,TRBD2,TRBJ2-3,CASSFSGARTDTQYF,TGTGCCAGCAGCTTTAGCGGGGCTCGCACAGATACGCAGTATTTT